A selection of T cell receptor beta chains follows, all from one sample in a study of neurological immune-mediated disorders. TCRdb redid the calling of the 5' RACE reads with MiXCR, one entry per CDR3 protein. Of about 66,000 distinct CDR3 sequences in the sample, around 3.1% are singletons; the top ten hold approximately 3.7%. The sample consisted of PBMCs. These receptors were taken from a man aged 40-50 years with multiple sclerosis. Both conserved end residues are trimmed from each CDR3. The order of the fields is J gene, V gene, CDR3 protein.

J gene: TRBJ1-1
V gene: TRBV7-6
CDR3 protein: DSSKGNTEAF

J gene: TRBJ1-2
V gene: TRBV20-1
CDR3 protein: SARQTGGPFGYGYT

J gene: TRBJ2-2
V gene: TRBV20-1
CDR3 protein: SALLGQGAVGELF

J gene: TRBJ2-4
V gene: TRBV20-1
CDR3 protein: SARDTFRGSAKNIQY

J gene: TRBJ2-5
V gene: TRBV18
CDR3 protein: ASFPTGRPTETQY

J gene: TRBJ2-1
V gene: TRBV6-5
CDR3 protein: ASSYRFAAYNEQF

J gene: TRBJ2-1
V gene: TRBV27
CDR3 protein: ASSPSRGGYNEQF

J gene: TRBJ2-2
V gene: TRBV5-1
CDR3 protein: ASSLGTGWTGELF

J gene: TRBJ2-5
V gene: TRBV5-1
CDR3 protein: ASGHGTSGPETQY

J gene: TRBJ2-2
V gene: TRBV5-1
CDR3 protein: ASSFSPNTGELF

J gene: TRBJ1-5
V gene: TRBV7-2
CDR3 protein: ASSLRDSQYKTQN

J gene: TRBJ1-6
V gene: TRBV12-3/TRBV12-4
CDR3 protein: ASSPAGPGESPLH

J gene: TRBJ1-1
V gene: TRBV7-9
CDR3 protein: ASRVMVGEVRAF

J gene: TRBJ1-5
V gene: TRBV5-1
CDR3 protein: ASSLGINSNQPQH

J gene: TRBJ2-1
V gene: TRBV9
CDR3 protein: ASSPRLAGGNEQF

J gene: TRBJ1-2
V gene: TRBV10-3
CDR3 protein: AISEIYGYT

J gene: TRBJ1-1
V gene: TRBV29-1
CDR3 protein: SVHLLDRAAF

J gene: TRBJ2-6
V gene: TRBV7-6
CDR3 protein: ASSLRSGISGANVLT

J gene: TRBJ1-5
V gene: TRBV4-2
CDR3 protein: ASSQGGLTPQH

J gene: TRBJ2-7
V gene: TRBV7-9
CDR3 protein: ASSEGNLGEQY

J gene: TRBJ2-5
V gene: TRBV29-1
CDR3 protein: SVEDGGGVETQY

J gene: TRBJ2-1
V gene: TRBV6-5
CDR3 protein: ASSYGPGRYPYNEQF

J gene: TRBJ2-7
V gene: TRBV20-1
CDR3 protein: SARNTLRQDEY

J gene: TRBJ2-2
V gene: TRBV2
CDR3 protein: ASTTDGGTGELF

J gene: TRBJ1-5
V gene: TRBV20-1
CDR3 protein: SAQGGNQPQH

J gene: TRBJ1-1
V gene: TRBV5-1
CDR3 protein: ASSLKTDTEAF

J gene: TRBJ1-5
V gene: TRBV3-1
CDR3 protein: ASSQSLQNQPQH

J gene: TRBJ2-3
V gene: TRBV6-1
CDR3 protein: ASSKLAGGSTDTQY

J gene: TRBJ2-7
V gene: TRBV9
CDR3 protein: ASSPQGGRSYEQY

J gene: TRBJ1-6
V gene: TRBV10-3
CDR3 protein: AISESREGSHLH

J gene: TRBJ1-1
V gene: TRBV3-1
CDR3 protein: ASSLFSVGSEAF

J gene: TRBJ2-1
V gene: TRBV20-1
CDR3 protein: SASVADYNEQF

J gene: TRBJ2-7
V gene: TRBV5-1
CDR3 protein: ASSFPADEQY

J gene: TRBJ2-1
V gene: TRBV3-1
CDR3 protein: ASSPYWTDTSSYNEQF

J gene: TRBJ1-2
V gene: TRBV6-5
CDR3 protein: ASTLTPNPGQGGKGYT

J gene: TRBJ2-1
V gene: TRBV20-1
CDR3 protein: SARNSISEQF

J gene: TRBJ1-2
V gene: TRBV27
CDR3 protein: ASGEGRTPFYGYT

J gene: TRBJ2-3
V gene: TRBV29-1
CDR3 protein: SVVGSGDTDTQY

J gene: TRBJ2-1
V gene: TRBV7-2
CDR3 protein: ASSFFQGNFYEQF

J gene: TRBJ2-1
V gene: TRBV5-6
CDR3 protein: ASSFLAGGLLNEQF

J gene: TRBJ1-1
V gene: TRBV12-3/TRBV12-4
CDR3 protein: ASRSRGPTEAF

J gene: TRBJ2-3
V gene: TRBV20-1
CDR3 protein: SAPGLAVTDTQY

J gene: TRBJ2-3
V gene: TRBV24-1
CDR3 protein: ATSDSTAGGRTDTQY

J gene: TRBJ2-3
V gene: TRBV5-1
CDR3 protein: ASSDSGTDTQY

J gene: TRBJ2-7
V gene: TRBV4-1
CDR3 protein: ASAAGGPAYEQY

J gene: TRBJ1-4
V gene: TRBV20-1
CDR3 protein: SARGFGQAGFLVNEKLF

J gene: TRBJ1-2
V gene: TRBV6-5
CDR3 protein: ASRLIAAGGGYT

J gene: TRBJ2-3
V gene: TRBV5-1
CDR3 protein: ASSTTGVSTDTQY

J gene: TRBJ2-6
V gene: TRBV20-1
CDR3 protein: SAKTADSGANVLT

J gene: TRBJ2-2
V gene: TRBV3-1
CDR3 protein: ASSPNGHRGAGELF

J gene: TRBJ1-4
V gene: TRBV20-1
CDR3 protein: SARGGTNEKLF